This T cell receptor (beta chain) was identified in a study of blood T cells in healthy people across ages. With a J-beta primer mix and a sample-barcoded 5' primer, a second PCR ran 7 to 11 cycles. MiXCR, applied by TCRdb to the 5' RACE reads, yields one record per CDR3 protein. The sample records over 700,000 distinct CDR3 sequences, around half being singletons. CDR3 length: 16 residues. V was trimmed by 3 bases and J by 4 bases, leaving 18 bases between them. Germline CDR1 and CDR2: MNHEY and SMNVEV (reference sequence). Isolating PBMCs gave at least 6.5 million of these cells per sample. Input material: blood. The sequence came from a man older than 75 in good health. This chain uses TRBV27 with TRBJ1-1; D may be TRBD1 (5 bases). CDR3 sequence (DNA): TGTGCCAGCAGTTTCACCCCAATCGGGACCTTCACTGAAGCTTTCTTT. Amino acid sequence: CASSFTPIGTFTEAFF.